This note documents a single T cell receptor beta chain sequence. Its antigen is undetermined. This sample is part of a study of shared clonotypes between healthy human individuals. CDR3 length equals 13 residues. CDR1 and CDR2 from the germline V gene are MNHEY and SVGAGI. Trimming removed 6 bases from V and 4 bases from J; junction bases left unmatched: 5. Subsets obtained from CD4+ cells comprised CD45RA+ naive and CD45RA-negative memory cells. Notes on the study in general: A handful of donors showed sharing of approximately 4.7% of naive CD4 clonotypes.

The study ran the assay at deep level. As processed by the authors: As immunoSEQ supplied junction-only sequences (without quality scores), filtering differed. Generated by immunoSEQ multiplex PCR, the TCRdb table keeps only in-frame clones and is missing some. Clonal size and the V and J genes are those of that table, whereas D and trimming came from the DNA. Among around 940,000 clones, 60% to 85% were seen once, and the ten largest hold over 1.3%. The chain combines TRBV6-5 with TRBJ1-2; 7 positions match TRBD1. The sample taken for sequencing was memory CD4+ T cells sorted from blood. Subset here: CD45RA-negative fraction. The TCR comes from a man aged 18 to 29 in good health. The CDR3, as DNA: TGTGCCAGCAGACCCCCAGGGGGCTATGGCTACACCTTC. Protein product: CASRPPGGYGYTF.